Listed below are T cell receptor beta chains from one sample, sequenced in a study of T cells after somatic rescue of genetic block. Only in-frame clones appear in the TCRdb table, and some are missing; sequencing was by immunoSEQ multiplex PCR. The profile covers approximately 78,000 clones, with under 95% appearing a single time and 2.8% taken by the ten largest. Material: peripheral blood mononuclear cells (PBMCs). The receptors originated from a man aged 25 to 45. Each CDR3 is given with its conserved first and last residue. D genes are given only for firm matches. Clone size appears in some rows only: once, few, many, or a class for an expanded clone.

NA	NA	TRBV21-1	TRBJ2-3	CATRTGQGNTDTQYF	TGTGCCACCAGAACCGGACAGGGAAACACAGATACGCAGTATTTT
NA	NA	TRBV7-8	TRBJ2-3	CASSVMGGASTDTQYF	TGTGCCAGCAGCGTAATGGGGGGAGCTAGCACAGATACGCAGTATTTT
NA	NA	TRBV10-2	TRBJ2-5	CASSRAGETQYF	TGCGCCAGCAGTCGAGCCGGGGAGACCCAGTACTTC
NA	NA	TRBV5-1	TRBJ2-2	CASSSTGTLNTGELFF	TGCGCCAGCAGCTCAACCGGGACACTGAACACCGGGGAGCTGTTTTTT
NA	NA	TRBV27	TRBJ1-5	CAIGKQPQHF	TGTGCCATTGGCAAACAGCCCCAGCATTTT
NA	NA	TRBV18	TRBJ2-3	CASSPAVFTDTQYF	TGTGCCAGCTCACCAGCGGTATTCACAGATACGCAGTATTTT
NA	TRBD2	TRBV5-4	TRBJ2-3	CASSLVFLAGVTDTQYF	TGTGCCAGCAGCTTAGTTTTCCTAGCGGGAGTAACAGATACGCAGTATTTT
once	NA	TRBV5-1	TRBJ2-2	CASSPGHYTGELFF	TGCGCCAGCAGCCCAGGACATTACACCGGGGAGCTGTTTTTT
NA	NA	TRBV2	TRBJ2-5	CASSPRGKTQYF	TGTGCCAGCAGCCCCAGGGGAAAGACCCAGTACTTC
once	NA	TRBV5-1	TRBJ2-1	CASSLEGVSYNEQFF	TGCGCCAGCAGCTTGGAAGGGGTCTCCTACAATGAGCAGTTCTTC
NA	NA	TRBV7-3	TRBJ2-5	CASSLTVQGGQETQYF	TGTGCCAGCAGCTTAACCGTGCAGGGTGGACAAGAGACCCAGTACTTC
NA	NA	TRBV5-4	TRBJ2-7	CASSPGHLYEQYF	TGTGCCAGCAGCCCCGGACACCTCTACGAGCAGTACTTC
NA	TRBD1	TRBV5-1	TRBJ2-2	CASSFRQGTGELFF	TGCGCCAGCAGCTTTCGACAGGGGACCGGGGAGCTGTTTTTT
NA	TRBD1	TRBV25-1	TRBJ2-1	CASSDRGLSYNEQFF	TGTGCCAGCAGCGACAGGGGGTTGTCCTACAATGAGCAGTTCTTC
NA	NA	TRBV7-3	TRBJ1-2	CASSLTGGPIYGYTF	TGTGCCAGCAGCCTCACCGGGGGTCCAATCTATGGCTACACCTTC
NA	NA	TRBV18	TRBJ1-4	CASSDTEKLFF	TGTGCCAGCTCAGACACTGAAAAACTGTTTTTT
NA	NA	TRBV9	TRBJ2-7	CASGGGPEEQYF	TGTGCCAGCGGTGGGGGCCCTGAGGAGCAGTACTTC
NA	NA	TRBV2	TRBJ2-3	CASRWSSVSTDTQYF	TGTGCCAGCAGGTGGTCTAGCGTTAGCACAGATACGCAGTATTTT
NA	NA	TRBV10-3	TRBJ1-5	CAISEGSEQPQHF	TGTGCCATCAGTGAGGGAAGCGAGCAGCCCCAGCATTTT
NA	TRBD1	TRBV7-9	TRBJ1-5	CASSLLGGDQPQHF	TGTGCCAGCAGCTTACTAGGGGGCGATCAGCCCCAGCATTTT
few	TRBD1	TRBV28	TRBJ1-5	CASSLRTRTGRNQPQHF	TGTGCCAGCAGTTTGCGAACCCGGACAGGGCGAAATCAGCCCCAGCATTTT
NA	NA	TRBV4-3	TRBJ2-5	CASSQEDRGTKSAQYF	TGCGCCAGCAGCCAAGAAGACAGAGGCACAAAGTCGGCCCAGTACTTC
NA	NA	TRBV10-3	TRBJ2-5	CAISESLRETQYF	TGTGCCATCAGTGAGTCGTTGCGTGAGACCCAGTACTTC
NA	NA	TRBV7-8	TRBJ1-3	CASSSPPSGNTIYF	TGTGCCAGCAGCTCGCCGCCCTCTGGAAACACCATATATTTT
NA	NA	TRBV28	TRBJ1-2	CASSLVATDYGYTF	TGTGCCAGCAGTTTAGTCGCGACCGACTATGGCTACACCTTC
few	TRBD2	TRBV4-2	TRBJ2-7	CASSQDPSGSSYEQYF	TGTGCCAGCAGCCAAGATCCTAGCGGGAGCTCCTACGAGCAGTACTTC
NA	NA	TRBV29-1	TRBJ2-1	CSVVAYNEQFF	TGCAGCGTTGTAGCCTACAATGAGCAGTTCTTC
NA	NA	TRBV7-8	TRBJ2-7	CASSPQGGFAGVLTYEQYF	TGTGCCAGCAGCCCTCAGGGGGGCTTTGCGGGGGTTCTCACCTACGAGCAGTACTTC
NA	TRBD2	TRBV7-9	TRBJ2-1	CASSLQGLAGGKEQFF	TGTGCCAGCAGCTTACAGGGACTAGCGGGGGGGAAAGAGCAGTTCTTC
NA	NA	TRBV19	TRBJ1-1	CASRDGISDMNTEAFF	TGTGCCAGTAGGGACGGGATAAGCGACATGAACACTGAAGCTTTCTTT
once	TRBD1	TRBV6-1	TRBJ2-1	CASSDTGASYNEQFF	TGTGCCAGCAGTGACACAGGGGCATCCTACAATGAGCAGTTCTTC
NA	TRBD2	TRBV19	TRBJ2-7	CASSIGVGGNIWEQYF	TGTGCCAGTAGTATAGGAGTCGGGGGGAACATTTGGGAGCAGTACTTC
NA	TRBD1	TRBV7-8	TRBJ1-5	CASSSTGTGSEPQHF	TGTGCCAGCAGCTCTACCGGGACAGGGAGTGAGCCCCAGCATTTT
NA	TRBD2	TRBV18	TRBJ2-6	CASSPRTSVNSGANVLTF	TGTGCCAGCTCACCCAGGACTAGCGTCAACTCTGGGGCCAACGTCCTGACTTTC
NA	NA	TRBV5-1	TRBJ1-1	CASSPLGGVSEAFF	TGCGCCAGCAGCCCCCTCGGTGGGGTTTCTGAAGCTTTCTTT
NA	NA	TRBV5-5	TRBJ2-5	CASSRTTEETQYF	TGTGCCAGCAGCCGGACTACTGAAGAGACCCAGTACTTC
NA	TRBD1	TRBV10-3	TRBJ2-7	CAISVTSGQGADEQYF	TGTGCCATCAGTGTAACCTCGGGACAGGGGGCAGACGAGCAGTACTTC
once	TRBD2	TRBV10-1	TRBJ2-3	CASSRTSGGRTDTQYF	TGCGCCAGCAGCCGGACTAGCGGAGGAAGGACAGATACGCAGTATTTT
NA	NA	TRBV7-8	TRBJ2-1	CASSTTPIYYNEQFF	TGTGCCAGCAGTACGACTCCCATCTACTACAATGAGCAGTTCTTC
NA	NA	TRBV19	TRBJ2-3	CASSIGLGLPDTQYF	TGTGCCAGTAGTATCGGCCTGGGGCTCCCAGATACGCAGTATTTT
NA	TRBD2	TRBV18	TRBJ2-7	CASSRGGPTYEQYF	TGTGCCAGCTCACGGGGGGGACCTACCTACGAGCAGTACTTC
NA	TRBD2	TRBV2	TRBJ2-1	CASTQWASGSSYNEQFF	TGTGCCAGCACCCAATGGGCTAGCGGCAGCTCCTACAATGAGCAGTTCTTC
NA	NA	TRBV6-4	TRBJ2-2	CASSDWSSVLGGYTGELFF	TGTGCCAGCAGTGACTGGAGTAGCGTATTAGGTGGGTACACCGGGGAGCTGTTTTTT
NA	TRBD1	TRBV12-5	TRBJ1-5	CASGLGQGFPQHF	TGTGCTAGTGGTTTGGGACAGGGTTTCCCCCAGCATTTT
NA	TRBD1	TRBV18	TRBJ1-5	CASSPGQGEQPQHF	TGTGCCAGCTCCCCTGGACAGGGGGAGCAGCCCCAGCATTTT
NA	TRBD2	TRBV18	TRBJ2-5	CASSRETSLLETQYF	TGTGCCAGCTCACGGGAGACTAGCTTGTTAGAGACCCAGTACTTC